The next 30 T cell receptor beta chains were all read from a single sample in a study of T cell repertoires in cytomegalovirus infection. TCRdb used MiXCR to reprocess the reads, holding one entry per CDR3 protein. Of 200,000 to 300,000 distinct CDR3 sequences listed, 9% to 15% are singletons. The sample comprised PBMCs. All receptors derive from a human donor in good health (CMV status not recorded). Some clones in this sample may be carry-over from other donors' samples.

V gene TRBV28 combines with J gene TRBJ1-2; 11 positions match TRBD1. J was trimmed by 8 bases and V by 1 base; bases with no gene match: 6. The CDR3 sequence is 15 residues long. Germline V gene data show CDR1 as MDHEN and CDR2 as SYDVKM. The CDR3: CASSLLGTGGAGYTF. The DNA for the CDR3 is TGTGCCAGCAGTTTATTGGGGACAGGGGGAGCCGGCTACACCTTC.

The table lists this clonotype with many counts. The chain recombines TRBV7-2 with TRBJ2-4, with 10 bases matching TRBD1. The CDR3 consists of 15 residues. V was clipped by 9 bases and J by 6 bases; unmatched bases: 11. The germline V gene encodes CDR1 SGHTA and CDR2 FQGNSA. CDR3 sequence (DNA): TGTGCCAGTTCGAGGGACAGGGGAGGGGGAAACATTCAGTACTTC. Protein: CASSRDRGGGNIQYF.

This CDR3 reads CAISERGAYEQYF. The CDR3 nucleotides read TGTGCCATCAGTGAGCGGGGGGCCTACGAGCAGTACTTC. This rearrangement joins TRBV10-3 to TRBJ2-7; 7 bases fit TRBD2. Per germline, CDR1 ENHRY and CDR2 SYGVKD. The trim removed 2 bases at V and 2 bases at J, leaving 0 bases unmatched. This CDR3 is built from 13 residues.

The rearrangement links TRBV2 to TRBJ2-5, with D perhaps assigned TRBD1 or TRBD2 (5 bases each). The CDR3 is 14 amino acids. V lost 10 bases to trimming and J lost 4 bases, with 19 bases between them. The germline V gene has CDR1 SNHLY and CDR2 FYNNEI. The CDR3 here is CANSNEGTGETQYF. The CDR3, as DNA: TGTGCCAACTCGAATGAGGGAACAGGAGAGACCCAGTACTTC. Full variable domain (outside the CDR3, taken from reference TRBV2 and TRBJ2-5): EPEVTQTPSHQVTQMGQEVILRCVPISNHLYFYWYRQILGQKVEFLVSFYNNEISEKSEIFDDQFSVERPDGSNFTLKIRSTKLEDSAMYFCANSNEGTGETQYFGPGTRLLVL.

The sample holds many counts of this clonotype. This chain connects TRBV28 to TRBJ1-6, with TRBD1 matching over 11 bases. The CDR3 runs to 16 residues. Germline CDR1 MDHEN, CDR2 SYDVKM. The J segment lost 8 bases and the V segment lost 4 bases, leaving 7 bases of the junction unmatched. CDR3 sequence reads: CASSSPGQGGDSPLHF. The CDR3 nucleotides read TGTGCCAGCAGTTCCCCGGGACAGGGGGGTGATTCACCCCTCCACTTT.

At least ten counts were recorded for this clonotype. The gene calls are TRBV28 and TRBJ2-7; no clear D. The CDR3 totals 13 residues. CDR1 and CDR2 (germline): MDHEN, SYDVKM. V dropped 5 bases and J dropped 6 bases, with 14 bases sitting between them. The CDR3 spells CASSQIGSSEQYF. The CDR3 coding sequence is TGTGCCAGCAGTCAGATCGGTTCGTCCGAGCAGTACTTC. The full variable domain, completed using reference TRBV28 and TRBJ2-7, is DVKVTQSSRYLVKRTGEKVFLECVQDMDHENMFWYRQDPGLGLRLIYFSYDVKMKEKGDIPEGYSVSREKKERFSLILESASTNQTSMYLCASSQIGSSEQYFGPGTRLTVT.

In this sample, this clonotype turned up many times. This CDR3 is CASSTDTLGLSKLFF. The CDR3 DNA reads TGTGCCAGTAGCACCGACACCCTGGGGCTATCGAAACTGTTTTTT. The chain combines TRBV19 with TRBJ1-4, with D tentatively TRBD1 (5 bases). V gave up 6 bases and J gave up 11 bases, with 22 bases separating them. This CDR3 has 15 residues. CDR1 and CDR2 (germline): LNHDA, SQIVND (reference sequence).

This clonotype was seen ten or more times. The chain employs TRBV7-2 and TRBJ1-3; no clear D. The V gene lost 5 bases and the J gene lost 0 bases, with 11 bases spanning the gap. In germline, CDR1 is SGHTA, CDR2 FQGNSA. There are 15 residues in the CDR3. CDR3 nucleotides: TGTGCCAGCAGCCTATTCCGGGGCTCTGGAAACACCATATATTTT. It yields the protein CASSLFRGSGNTIYF.

This clonotype was seen repeatedly, ten times or more. The genes are TRBV6-2 or TRBV6-3 and TRBJ2-5; possible D gene TRBD2, 5 bases. Trimming left V 7 bases short and J 2 bases short, with 17 bases between. CDR1 is MNHEY, CDR2 SVGEGT, per germline. The CDR3 totals 15 residues. CDR3 in DNA: TGTGCCAGCACCCAGACCCGACTACGACAAGAGACCCAGTACTTC. Amino acid sequence: CASTQTRLRQETQYF.

The chain is built from TRBV7-9 and TRBJ2-7; D gene ambiguous. From germline, CDR1 is SEHNR and CDR2 FQNEAQ (reference sequence). V was shortened by 4 bases and J by 2 bases, with 12 bases between the two germline ends. This CDR3 has 14 amino acids. Here the CDR3 reads CASSSEVKAYEQYF. Here the CDR3 DNA reads TGTGCCAGCAGCTCTGAAGTGAAGGCCTACGAGCAGTACTTC.

Ten or more counts support this clonotype. This chain uses TRBV7-2 with TRBJ2-7; D tentatively fits TRBD1 or TRBD2 (6 bases each). Trimming removed 1 base at V and 4 bases at J, with 14 bases between. Germline assignment: CDR1 SGHTA and CDR2 FQGNSA. CDR3 length equals 15 residues. The CDR3 protein is CASSLGWRGTYEQYF. CDR3 sequence (DNA): TGTGCCAGCAGCTTAGGATGGAGGGGGACGTACGAGCAGTACTTC.

Many counts were recorded for this clonotype. The gene calls are TRBV7-2 and TRBJ1-4, with TRBD1 identical over 7 bases. The V and J ends lost 4 bases and 2 bases, in that order; junction bases with no gene match: 4. CDR1 is SGHTA and CDR2 is FQGNSA in the germline V gene. This CDR3 is built from 15 residues. CDR3 nucleotide sequence: TGTGCCAGCAGCTCAGAGGGGGCCACTAATGAAAAACTGTTTTTT. This gives the protein CASSSEGATNEKLFF.

Only a few counts were recorded for this clonotype. This sequence joins TRBV12-3 or TRBV12-4 and TRBJ1-2; D call uncertain. Trimming pared 8 bases from V and 0 bases from J, leaving 16 bases between. This CDR3 spans 15 amino acids. DNA of the CDR3: TGTGCCAGCCTGACCGGTCCCGAAGCTAACTATGGCTACACCTTC. Its protein product is CASLTGPEANYGYTF.

This clonotype was recorded at least ten times. The rearrangement joins TRBV7-2 to TRBJ2-2; the match to TRBD2 covers 9 bases. Per the germline V gene, CDR1 is SGHTA and CDR2 is FQGNSA. J was trimmed by 4 bases and V by 4 bases; bases with no gene match: 7. The CDR3 has 16 residues. The CDR3 protein is CASSSSGLAVTGELFF. CDR3 coding DNA: TGTGCCAGCAGCTCCTCGGGACTAGCTGTCACCGGGGAGCTGTTTTTT. Full variable domain (rest looked up from reference TRBV7-2 and TRBJ2-2): GAGVSQSPSNKVTEKGKDVELRCDPISGHTALYWYRQSLGQGLEFLIYFQGNSAPDKSGLPSDRFSAERTGGSVSTLTIQRTQQEDSAVYLCASSSSGLAVTGELFFGEGSRLTVL.

This clonotype appeared many times. The chain links TRBV7-2 to TRBJ2-5; D is unclear. Trimming cost V 1 base and J 1 base, with 4 bases left between them. Germline V gene sequence: CDR1 SGHTA, CDR2 FQGNSA. CDR3 size: 13 residues. CDR3 DNA sequence: TGTGCCAGCAGCTTAGAACTCCAAGAGACCCAGTACTTC. It codes for CASSLELQETQYF.

This clonotype has a count of ten or more. This chain links TRBV7-3 with TRBJ2-4; no definite D call. The CDR3 length is 13 residues. Trimming pared 5 bases from V and 9 bases from J, leaving 14 bases between. Germline assignment: CDR1 SGHTA and CDR2 FQGTGA. The CDR3 nucleotides are TGTGCCAGCAGCCCTCGTAGTCTCGGCATTCAGTACTTC. Protein product: CASSPRSLGIQYF.

The chain links TRBV11-2 to TRBJ2-7; D remains unclear. The CDR3 loop spans 14 amino acids. Germline CDR1 is SGHAT and CDR2 is FQNNGV. The V end was cut by 6 bases, the J end by 6 bases, with 18 bases between. CDR3 residues: CASSSQCAYSEQYF. In DNA form, the CDR3 reads TGTGCCAGCAGTAGCCAGTGTGCATACTCCGAGCAGTACTTC.

This clonotype was observed at least ten times. For the CDR3, the DNA is TGTGCCAGCAGTGAGATGGCGGGAGGAACAGATACGCAGTATTTT. This gives the protein CASSEMAGGTDTQYF. The chain couples TRBV25-1 to TRBJ2-3; 8 bases map to TRBD2. The junction had 5 bases not matched to a gene; V was cut back by 3 bases and J by 3 bases. This CDR3 region has 15 residues. CDR1 MGHDK and CDR2 SYGVNS come from the germline V gene.

This clonotype occurred many times. V gene TRBV10-3 combines with J gene TRBJ1-1, with 8 bases lining up with TRBD1. The CDR3 consists of 13 residues. Germline-derived CDR1 and CDR2 are ENHRY and SYGVKD. J was trimmed by 6 bases and V by 6 bases; bases with no gene match: 6. The CDR3 protein is CAIRETGDAEAFF. The DNA of the CDR3 is TGTGCCATCAGGGAGACAGGGGACGCTGAAGCTTTCTTT.

This clonotype was counted at least ten times. V is TRBV7-2 and J is TRBJ2-3, with a tentative D call TRBD2 (5 bases). Germline loops: CDR1 SGHTA, CDR2 FQGNSA. This CDR3 has 14 residues. V lost 5 bases to trimming and J lost 2 bases, with 11 bases between them. CDR3 region: CASSPEVFTDTQYF. DNA of the CDR3: TGTGCCAGCAGCCCGGAGGTTTTCACAGATACGCAGTATTTT.

This clonotype was seen more than once but under ten times. The chain recombines TRBV6-2 or TRBV6-3 with TRBJ2-7, with D perhaps matching TRBD1 (5 bases). Germline-derived CDR1 and CDR2 are MNHEY and SVGEGT. The V end was cut by 2 bases, the J end by 7 bases, with 18 bases between. The CDR3 is 15 residues long. The CDR3 loop reads CASSYGHQGPLEQYF. DNA for the CDR3: TGTGCCAGCAGTTACGGTCATCAGGGCCCGCTAGAGCAGTACTTC.

This clonotype was counted many times. The chain couples TRBV28 to TRBJ2-2; D is unresolved. V lost 5 bases and J 5 bases, leaving 9 bases between the germline ends. Germline V gene lookup returns CDR1 MDHEN and CDR2 SYDVKM. This CDR3 is 13 amino acids long. In nucleotides, the CDR3 is TGTGCCAGCAGTCGAAGTTCGACCGGGGAGCTGTTTTTT. Its protein product is CASSRSSTGELFF.

This clonotype has only a few counts. The J gene is TRBJ2-6, the V gene TRBV9; no definite D call. The germline V gene encodes CDR1 SGDLS and CDR2 YYNGEE. The V gene lost 2 bases and the J gene lost 6 bases, with 9 bases spanning the gap. This CDR3 is built from 14 residues. For the CDR3, the DNA is TGTGCCAGCAGCGTTGACCAGGTGGCCAACGTCCTGACTTTC. Its translation: CASSVDQVANVLTF.

Many counts were recorded for this clonotype. The CDR3 protein is CASSLEGGGTEAFF. CDR3 coding DNA: TGTGCCAGCAGCTTAGAAGGGGGCGGGACTGAAGCTTTCTTT. V gene TRBV5-5 combines with J gene TRBJ1-1, with TRBD1 identical over 7 bases. V shed 2 bases, J shed 5 bases, and the junction held 6 bases outside the gene matches. The CDR3 length is 14 residues. CDR1 and CDR2 from the germline V gene are SGHKS and YYEKEE (reference sequence).

In its sample, this clonotype was seen many times. The chain uses TRBV7-2 and TRBJ2-1; 8 bases match TRBD2. CDR1 and CDR2 from the germline V gene are SGHTA and FQGNSA. The CDR3 runs to 18 residues. V dropped 4 bases and J dropped 6; count of bases not matched to a gene: 17. CDR3 nucleotide sequence: TGTGCCAGCAGCTCCTTAAGGTCGAGCGGGAGAATGGGCAATGAGCAGTTCTTC. Protein sequence: CASSSLRSSGRMGNEQFF.

Details on this clonotype: Since the CDR3 does not end with the conserved phenylalanine or tryptophan, this likely comes from a read error. The chain is built from TRBV7-8 and TRBJ2-6; D is possibly TRBD1 or TRBD2 (5 bases each). The CDR3 runs to 15 residues. V lost 4 bases and J 1 base, leaving 8 bases between the germline ends. Per germline, CDR1 SGHVS and CDR2 FQNEAQ. The CDR3 loop is CASSYGASGANVLTL. The CDR3 DNA reads TGTGCCAGCAGCTACGGGGCGTCTGGGGCCAACGTCCTGACTTTG.

This clonotype has ten or more counts. The chain has TRBV12-3 or TRBV12-4 and TRBJ1-2, with 7 bases matching TRBD1. The CDR3 length is 14 residues. Trimming removed 5 bases from V and 8 bases from J; junction bases left unmatched: 11. The CDR3 is CASSTADRVRGYTF. The CDR3 DNA is TGTGCCAGCAGTACCGCCGACAGGGTGAGGGGCTACACCTTC.

The genes are TRBV5-1 and TRBJ2-7; the D is unclear. V gave up 0 bases and J gave up 4 bases, with 8 bases separating them. The length of the CDR3 is 13 residues. The V gene's germline CDR1 is SGHRS and CDR2 YFSETQ. DNA for the CDR3: TGCGCCAGCAGCTTGGTTACCCGGTACGAGCAGTACTTC. Translating it yields CASSLVTRYEQYF.

The table lists this clonotype with many counts. This chain connects TRBV7-2 to TRBJ2-7; 8 bases are a match to TRBD2. Per the germline V gene, CDR1 is SGHTA and CDR2 is FQGNSA. The CDR3 is 16 amino acids. The J segment lost 2 bases and the V segment lost 0 bases, leaving 6 bases of the junction unmatched. The CDR3 is CASSLASGGAAYEQYF. CDR3 coding DNA: TGTGCCAGCAGCTTAGCGTCCGGGGGGGCGGCCTACGAGCAGTACTTC. Complete variable domain (other parts from reference TRBV7-2 and TRBJ2-7): GAGVSQSPSNKVTEKGKDVELRCDPISGHTALYWYRQSLGQGLEFLIYFQGNSAPDKSGLPSDRFSAERTGGSVSTLTIQRTQQEDSAVYLCASSLASGGAAYEQYFGPGTRLTVT.

The chain combines TRBV29-1 with TRBJ1-2, with 9 bases fitting TRBD1. The CDR3 has 15 amino acids. Germline V gene lookup returns CDR1 SQVTM and CDR2 ANQGSEA. J was trimmed by 4 bases and V by 7 bases; bases with no gene match: 13. The CDR3, as DNA: TGCAGCGCATTCCTTACAGGGGGCTATAGCTATGGCTACACCTTC. As protein: CSAFLTGGYSYGYTF.